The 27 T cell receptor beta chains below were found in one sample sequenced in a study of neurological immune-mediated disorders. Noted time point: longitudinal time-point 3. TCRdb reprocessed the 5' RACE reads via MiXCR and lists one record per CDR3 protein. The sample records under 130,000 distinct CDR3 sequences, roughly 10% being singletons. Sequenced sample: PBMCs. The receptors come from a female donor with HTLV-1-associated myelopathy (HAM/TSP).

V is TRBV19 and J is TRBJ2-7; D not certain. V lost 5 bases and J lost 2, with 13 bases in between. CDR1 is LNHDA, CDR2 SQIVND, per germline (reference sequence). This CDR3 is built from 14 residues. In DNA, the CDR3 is TGTGCCAGTAGTTATCCCGATGAACCCTACGAGCAGTACTTC. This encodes CASSYPDEPYEQYF.

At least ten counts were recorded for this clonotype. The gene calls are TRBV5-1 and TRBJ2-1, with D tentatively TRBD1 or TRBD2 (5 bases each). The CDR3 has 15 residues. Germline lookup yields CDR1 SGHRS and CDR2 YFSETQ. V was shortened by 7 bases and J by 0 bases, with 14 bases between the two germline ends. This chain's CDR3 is CASVRDPSSYNEQFF. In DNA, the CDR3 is TGCGCCAGCGTTCGGGACCCCTCCTCCTACAATGAGCAGTTCTTC.

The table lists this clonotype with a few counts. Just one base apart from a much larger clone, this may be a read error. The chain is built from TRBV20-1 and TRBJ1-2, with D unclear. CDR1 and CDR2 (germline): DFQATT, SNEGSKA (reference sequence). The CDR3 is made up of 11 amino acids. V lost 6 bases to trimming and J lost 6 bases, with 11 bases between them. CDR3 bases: TGCAGTGCCAGCGAATGGGATGGCTACACCTTC. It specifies CSASEWDGYTF.

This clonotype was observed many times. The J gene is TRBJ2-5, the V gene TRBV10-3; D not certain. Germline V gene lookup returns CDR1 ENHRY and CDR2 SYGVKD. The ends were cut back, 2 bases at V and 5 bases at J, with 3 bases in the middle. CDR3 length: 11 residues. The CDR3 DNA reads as TGTGCCATCAGTGAGACTGAGACCCAGTACTTC. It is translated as CAISETETQYF.

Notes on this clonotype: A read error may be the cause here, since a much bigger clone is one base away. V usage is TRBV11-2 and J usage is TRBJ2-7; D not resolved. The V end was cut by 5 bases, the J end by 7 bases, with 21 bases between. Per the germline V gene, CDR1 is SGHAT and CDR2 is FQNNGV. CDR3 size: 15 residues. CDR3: CASSLRWGPVREQYF. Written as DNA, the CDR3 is TGTGCCAGCAGCCTCAGGTGGGGTCCCGTGAGAGAGCAGTACTTC.

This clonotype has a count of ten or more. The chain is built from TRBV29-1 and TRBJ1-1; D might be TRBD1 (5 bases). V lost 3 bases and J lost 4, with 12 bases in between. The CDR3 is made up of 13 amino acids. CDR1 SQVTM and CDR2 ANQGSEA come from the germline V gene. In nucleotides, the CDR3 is TGCAGCGTTGAGGGGCACGAGGGCACTGAAGCTTTCTTT. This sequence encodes CSVEGHEGTEAFF.

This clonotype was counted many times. The DNA for the CDR3 is TGCGCCAGCAGCCCAATCCAGGGTGCCTCCTACGAGCAGTACTTC. Translating gives CASSPIQGASYEQYF. This chain connects TRBV5-1 to TRBJ2-7; D possibly corresponds to TRBD1 (5 bases). With 4 bases removed from V and 0 bases from J, the gap between germline ends came to 14 bases. The CDR3 has 15 amino acids. CDR1 is SGHRS, CDR2 YFSETQ, per germline.

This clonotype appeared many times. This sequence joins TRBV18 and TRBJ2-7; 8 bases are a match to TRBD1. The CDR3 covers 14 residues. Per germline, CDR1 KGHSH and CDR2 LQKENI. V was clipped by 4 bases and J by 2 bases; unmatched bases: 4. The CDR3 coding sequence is TGTGCCAGCTCACTACTACAGGGGGCCTACGAGCAGTACTTC. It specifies CASSLLQGAYEQYF.

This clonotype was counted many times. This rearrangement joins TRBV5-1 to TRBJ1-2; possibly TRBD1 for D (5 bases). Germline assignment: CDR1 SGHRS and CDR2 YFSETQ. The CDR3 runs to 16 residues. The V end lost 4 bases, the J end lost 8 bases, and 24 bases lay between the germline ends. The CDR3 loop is CASSRVAGRQGDGYTF. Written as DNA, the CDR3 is TGCGCCAGCAGCAGAGTGGCCGGAAGGCAGGGTGACGGCTACACCTTC. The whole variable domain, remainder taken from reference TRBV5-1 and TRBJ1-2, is KAGVTQTPRYLIKTRGQQVTLSCSPISGHRSVSWYQQTPGQGLQFLFEYFSETQRNKGNFPGRFSGRQFSNSRSEMNVSTLELGDSALYLCASSRVAGRQGDGYTFGSGTRLTVV.

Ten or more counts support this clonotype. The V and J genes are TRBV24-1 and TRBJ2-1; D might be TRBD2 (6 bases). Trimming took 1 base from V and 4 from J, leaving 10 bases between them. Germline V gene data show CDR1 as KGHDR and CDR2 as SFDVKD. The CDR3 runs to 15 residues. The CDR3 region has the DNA TGTGCCACCAGTGATTTAAGGACTAATTACAATGAGCAGTTCTTC. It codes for CATSDLRTNYNEQFF.

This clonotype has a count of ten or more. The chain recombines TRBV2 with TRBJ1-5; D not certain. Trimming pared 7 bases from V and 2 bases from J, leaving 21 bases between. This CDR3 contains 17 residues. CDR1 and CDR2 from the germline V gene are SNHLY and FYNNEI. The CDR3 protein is CASTAENTDLGNQPQHF. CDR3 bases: TGTGCCAGCACGGCCGAGAATACCGACCTTGGCAATCAGCCCCAGCATTTT.

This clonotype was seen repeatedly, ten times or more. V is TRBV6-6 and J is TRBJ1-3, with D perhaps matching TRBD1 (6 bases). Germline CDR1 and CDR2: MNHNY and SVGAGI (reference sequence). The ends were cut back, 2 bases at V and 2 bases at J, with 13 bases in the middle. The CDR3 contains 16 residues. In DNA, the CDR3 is TGTGCCAGCAGTTACCCCCGCCAGGGGACTGGAAACACCATATATTTT. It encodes CASSYPRQGTGNTIYF.

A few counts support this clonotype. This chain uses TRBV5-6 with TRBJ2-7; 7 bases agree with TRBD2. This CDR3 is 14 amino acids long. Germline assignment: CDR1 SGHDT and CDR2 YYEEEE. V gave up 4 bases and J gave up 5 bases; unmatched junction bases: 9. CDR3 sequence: CASSVPGGSHEQYF. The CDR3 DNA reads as TGTGCCAGCAGCGTACCCGGGGGGAGCCACGAGCAGTACTTC.

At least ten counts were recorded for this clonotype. CDR3 sequence (DNA): TGTGCCAGCAAGGGAGGAGGGAACAATGAGCAGTTCTTC. Its translation: CASKGGGNNEQFF. J is TRBJ2-1 and V is TRBV12-3 or TRBV12-4, with D perhaps matching TRBD2 (6 bases). The V end lost 7 bases, the J end lost 5 bases, and 12 bases lay between the germline ends. This CDR3 region has 13 residues.

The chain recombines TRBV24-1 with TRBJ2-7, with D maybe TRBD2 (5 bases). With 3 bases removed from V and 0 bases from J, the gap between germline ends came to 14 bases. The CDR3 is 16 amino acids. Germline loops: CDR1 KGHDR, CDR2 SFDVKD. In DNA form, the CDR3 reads TGTGCCACCAGTGATAGCGGTGGCGTCAGCTCCTACGAGCAGTACTTC. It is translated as CATSDSGGVSSYEQYF.

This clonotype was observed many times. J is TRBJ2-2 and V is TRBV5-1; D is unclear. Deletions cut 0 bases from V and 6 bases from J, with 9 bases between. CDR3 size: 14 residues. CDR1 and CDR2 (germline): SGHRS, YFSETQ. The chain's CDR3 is CASSLEAPAGELFF. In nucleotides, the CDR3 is TGCGCCAGCAGCTTGGAGGCCCCCGCCGGGGAGCTGTTTTTT.

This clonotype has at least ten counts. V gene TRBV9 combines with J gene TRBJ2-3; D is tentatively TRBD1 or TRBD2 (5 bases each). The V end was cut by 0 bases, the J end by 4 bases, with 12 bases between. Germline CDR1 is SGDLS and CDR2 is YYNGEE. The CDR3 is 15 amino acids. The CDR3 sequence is CASSVGPGRADTQYF. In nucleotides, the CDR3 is TGTGCCAGCAGCGTAGGACCAGGGCGGGCAGATACGCAGTATTTT.

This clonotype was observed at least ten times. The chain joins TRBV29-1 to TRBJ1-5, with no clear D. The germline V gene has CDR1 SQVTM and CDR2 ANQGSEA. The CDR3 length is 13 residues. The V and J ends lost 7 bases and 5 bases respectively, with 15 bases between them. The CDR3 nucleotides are TGCAGCGCTCGGGCGGGTCTCGATCAGCCCCAGCATTTT. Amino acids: CSARAGLDQPQHF.

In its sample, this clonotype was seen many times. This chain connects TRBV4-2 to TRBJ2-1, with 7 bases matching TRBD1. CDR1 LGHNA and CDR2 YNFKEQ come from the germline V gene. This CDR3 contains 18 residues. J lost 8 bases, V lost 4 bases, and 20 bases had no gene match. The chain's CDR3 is CASSRSGRRAGGIDEQFF. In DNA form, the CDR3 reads TGTGCCAGCAGCCGGTCGGGGAGAAGGGCAGGGGGTATCGATGAGCAGTTCTTC.

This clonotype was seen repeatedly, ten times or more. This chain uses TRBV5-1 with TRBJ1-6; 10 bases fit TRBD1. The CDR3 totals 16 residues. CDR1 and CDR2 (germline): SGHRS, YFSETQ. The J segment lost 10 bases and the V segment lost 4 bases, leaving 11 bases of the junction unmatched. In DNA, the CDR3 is TGCGCCAGCAGCACCCCCGGGACAGGGGTGGGGTCACCCCTCCACTTT. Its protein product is CASSTPGTGVGSPLHF.

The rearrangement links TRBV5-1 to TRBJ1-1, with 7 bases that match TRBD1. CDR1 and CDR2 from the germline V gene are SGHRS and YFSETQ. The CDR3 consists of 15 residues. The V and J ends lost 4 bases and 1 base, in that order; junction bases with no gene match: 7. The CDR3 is CASSTTGTANTEAFF. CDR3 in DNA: TGCGCCAGCAGCACCACCGGGACAGCGAACACTGAAGCTTTCTTT. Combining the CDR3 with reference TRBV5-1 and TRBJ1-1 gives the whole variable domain KAGVTQTPRYLIKTRGQQVTLSCSPISGHRSVSWYQQTPGQGLQFLFEYFSETQRNKGNFPGRFSGRQFSNSRSEMNVSTLELGDSALYLCASSTTGTANTEAFFGQGTRLTVV.

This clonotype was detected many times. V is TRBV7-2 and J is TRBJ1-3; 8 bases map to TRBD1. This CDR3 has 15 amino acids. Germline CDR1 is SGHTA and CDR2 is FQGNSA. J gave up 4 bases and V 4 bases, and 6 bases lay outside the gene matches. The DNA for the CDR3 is TGTGCCAGCAGCTCCACAGGGGGATCAGGAAACACCATATATTTT. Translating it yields CASSSTGGSGNTIYF.

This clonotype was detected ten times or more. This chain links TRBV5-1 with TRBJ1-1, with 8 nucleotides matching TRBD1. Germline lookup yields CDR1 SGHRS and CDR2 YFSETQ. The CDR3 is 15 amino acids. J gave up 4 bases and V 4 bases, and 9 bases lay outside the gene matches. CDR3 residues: CASSPQGAEGTEAFF. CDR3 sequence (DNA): TGCGCCAGCAGCCCCCAGGGGGCTGAGGGCACTGAAGCTTTCTTT.

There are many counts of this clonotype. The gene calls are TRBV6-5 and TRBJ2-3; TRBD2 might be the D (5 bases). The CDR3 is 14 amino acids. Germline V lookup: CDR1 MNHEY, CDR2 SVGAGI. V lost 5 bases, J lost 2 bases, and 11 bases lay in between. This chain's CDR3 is CASSTSGYTDTQYF. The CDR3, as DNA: TGTGCCAGCAGTACGAGCGGCTACACAGATACGCAGTATTTT.

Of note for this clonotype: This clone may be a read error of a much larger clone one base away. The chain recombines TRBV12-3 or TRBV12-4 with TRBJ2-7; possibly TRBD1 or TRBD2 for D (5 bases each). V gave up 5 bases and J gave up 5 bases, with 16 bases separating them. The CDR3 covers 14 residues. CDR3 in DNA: TGTGCCAGCAGTGTAACTCCAGGGAGCAACGAGCAGTACTTC. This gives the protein CASSVTPGSNEQYF.

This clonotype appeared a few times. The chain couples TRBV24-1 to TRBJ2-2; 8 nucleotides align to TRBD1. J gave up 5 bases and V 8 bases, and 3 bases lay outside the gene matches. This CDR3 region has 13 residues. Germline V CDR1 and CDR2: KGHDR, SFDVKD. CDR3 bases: TGTGCCACCAACGACAGGGGAACCGGGGAGCTGTTTTTT. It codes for CATNDRGTGELFF.

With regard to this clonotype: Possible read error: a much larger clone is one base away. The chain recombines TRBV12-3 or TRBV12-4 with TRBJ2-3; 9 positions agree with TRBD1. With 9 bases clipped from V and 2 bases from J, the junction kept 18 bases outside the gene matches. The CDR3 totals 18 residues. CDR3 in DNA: TGTGCCAGAGGGGGGAGATCCCGGGACAGGGTCATCACAGATACGCAGTATTTT. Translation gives CARGGRSRDRVITDTQYF.